This TCR beta chain was obtained from a study of glioma-infiltrating T cells after dendritic cell vaccination. Study information: Between about 2003 and 2013, patients got autologous tumor lysate-pulsed dendritic cell vaccines. Three intradermal dendritic cell vaccine injections were given every two weeks. Study results and limitations: No direct clonality-survival link was found; a diverse polyclonal response may matter.

Profiling relied on immunoSEQ multiplex PCR, and the TCRdb table lists in-frame clones only, not all of them. This repertoire shows roughly 90,000 clones, around 86% found once; its top ten account for 15% to 18%. Per germline, CDR1 LNHDA and CDR2 SQIVND (reference sequence). J gave up 2 bases and V 5 bases, and 10 bases lay outside the gene matches. CDR3 size: 16 residues. A remark on this clone: Its matching antigen is unknown.

The sample was blood, taken before dendritic cell vaccination. The TCR comes from a human donor with glioblastoma. The chain is built from TRBV19 and TRBJ2-3; 7 bases line up with TRBD2. CDR3 amino acids: CASSEAGVQVTDTQYF. Here the CDR3 DNA reads TGTGCCAGTAGTGAGGCGGGAGTGCAAGTCACAGATACGCAGTATTTT.